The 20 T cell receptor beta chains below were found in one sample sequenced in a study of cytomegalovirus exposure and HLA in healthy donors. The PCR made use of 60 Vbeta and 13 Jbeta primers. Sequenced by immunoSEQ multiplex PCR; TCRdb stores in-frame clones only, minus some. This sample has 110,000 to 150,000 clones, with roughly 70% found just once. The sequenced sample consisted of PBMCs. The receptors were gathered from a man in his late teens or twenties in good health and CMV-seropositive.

DNA of the CDR3: TGTGCCAGCAGTCCGGACAGCCAAGAGACCCAGTACTTC. This gives the protein CASSPDSQETQYF. The chain links TRBV5-6 to TRBJ2-5, with a tentative D call TRBD1 (6 bases). CDR1 SGHDT and CDR2 YYEEEE come from the germline V gene. The CDR3 totals 13 residues. Trimming left V 5 bases short and J 1 base short, with 9 bases between.

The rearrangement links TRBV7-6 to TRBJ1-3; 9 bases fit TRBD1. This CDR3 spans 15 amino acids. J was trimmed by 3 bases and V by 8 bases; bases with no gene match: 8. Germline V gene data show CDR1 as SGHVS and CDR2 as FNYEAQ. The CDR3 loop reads CASATGGLGGNTIYF. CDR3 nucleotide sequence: TGTGCCAGCGCTACAGGGGGCTTGGGTGGAAACACCATATATTTT.

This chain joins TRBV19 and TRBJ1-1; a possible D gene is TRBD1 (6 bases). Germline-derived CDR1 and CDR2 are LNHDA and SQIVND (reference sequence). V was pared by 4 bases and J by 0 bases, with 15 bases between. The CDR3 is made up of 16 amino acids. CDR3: CASSTRQALMNTEAFF. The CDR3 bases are TGTGCCAGTAGTACCCGACAGGCACTAATGAACACTGAAGCTTTCTTT.

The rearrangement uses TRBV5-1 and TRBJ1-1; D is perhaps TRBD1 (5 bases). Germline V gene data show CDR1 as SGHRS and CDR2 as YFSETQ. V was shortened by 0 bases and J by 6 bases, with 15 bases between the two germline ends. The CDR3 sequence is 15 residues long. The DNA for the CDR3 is TGCGCCAGCAGCTTGGCTTCGGGGGGGGGTCCTGAAGCTTTCTTT. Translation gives CASSLASGGGPEAFF.

The CDR3 sequence is CASSIKQGGFTTLHF. CDR3 DNA sequence: TGTGCCAGTAGTATAAAACAGGGGGGGTTTACGACCCTCCACTTT. This chain connects TRBV19 to TRBJ1-6; 8 bases are a match to TRBD1. The CDR3 extends over 15 amino acids. The germline gives CDR1 LNHDA, CDR2 SQIVND (reference sequence). V lost 2 bases, J lost 14 bases, and 11 bases stayed unmatched.

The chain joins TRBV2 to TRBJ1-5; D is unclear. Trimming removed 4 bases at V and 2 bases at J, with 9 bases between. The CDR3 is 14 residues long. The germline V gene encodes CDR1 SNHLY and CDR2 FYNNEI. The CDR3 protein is CASSADWGNQPQHF. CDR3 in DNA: TGTGCCAGCAGTGCTGACTGGGGCAATCAGCCCCAGCATTTT.

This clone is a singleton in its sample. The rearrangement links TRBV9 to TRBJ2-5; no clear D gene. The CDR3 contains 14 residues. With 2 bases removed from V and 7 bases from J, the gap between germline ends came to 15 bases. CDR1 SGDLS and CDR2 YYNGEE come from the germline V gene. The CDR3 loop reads CASSVGGTIGTQYF. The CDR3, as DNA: TGTGCCAGCAGCGTTGGTGGTACGATCGGGACCCAGTACTTC. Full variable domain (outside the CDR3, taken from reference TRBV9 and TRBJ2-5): DSGVTQTPKHLITATGQRVTLRCSPRSGDLSVYWYQQSLDQGLQFLIQYYNGEERAKGNILERFSAQQFPDLHSELNLSSLELGDSALYFCASSVGGTIGTQYFGPGTRLLVL.

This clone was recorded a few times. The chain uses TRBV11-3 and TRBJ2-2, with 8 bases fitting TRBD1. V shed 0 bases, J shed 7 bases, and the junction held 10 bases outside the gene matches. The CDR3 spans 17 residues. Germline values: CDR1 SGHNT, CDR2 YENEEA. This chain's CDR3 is CASSLDPGRGLVGELFF. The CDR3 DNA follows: TGTGCCAGCAGCTTAGATCCTGGCAGGGGGCTTGTCGGGGAGCTGTTTTTT.

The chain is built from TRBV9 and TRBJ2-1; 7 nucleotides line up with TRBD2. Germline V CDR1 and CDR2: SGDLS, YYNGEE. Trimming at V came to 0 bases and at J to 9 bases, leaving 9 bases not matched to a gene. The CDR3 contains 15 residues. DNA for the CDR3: TGTGCCAGCAGCGTAGCTGCGGCGGGAGTAGGTGAGCAGTTCTTC. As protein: CASSVAAAGVGEQFF.

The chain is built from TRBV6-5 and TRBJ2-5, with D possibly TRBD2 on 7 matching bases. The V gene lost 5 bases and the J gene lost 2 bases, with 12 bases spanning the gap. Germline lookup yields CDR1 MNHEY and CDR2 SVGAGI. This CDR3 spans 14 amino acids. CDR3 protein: CASSKGGAQETQYF. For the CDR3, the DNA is TGTGCCAGCAGTAAGGGGGGGGCGCAAGAGACCCAGTACTTC.

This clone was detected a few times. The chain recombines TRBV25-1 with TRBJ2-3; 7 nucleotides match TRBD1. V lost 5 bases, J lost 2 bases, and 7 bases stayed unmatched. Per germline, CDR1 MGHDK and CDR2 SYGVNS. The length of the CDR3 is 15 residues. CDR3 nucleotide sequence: TGTGCCAGCAGTTTCCGGGACAGACCCACAGATACGCAGTATTTT. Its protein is CASSFRDRPTDTQYF.

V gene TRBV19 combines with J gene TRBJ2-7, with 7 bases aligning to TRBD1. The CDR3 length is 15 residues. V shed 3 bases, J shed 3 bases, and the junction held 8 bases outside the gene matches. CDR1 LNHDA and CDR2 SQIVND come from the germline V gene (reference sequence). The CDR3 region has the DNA TGTGCCAGTAGTATCTTGTCAGGGGGAGACTACGAGCAGTACTTC. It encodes CASSILSGGDYEQYF.

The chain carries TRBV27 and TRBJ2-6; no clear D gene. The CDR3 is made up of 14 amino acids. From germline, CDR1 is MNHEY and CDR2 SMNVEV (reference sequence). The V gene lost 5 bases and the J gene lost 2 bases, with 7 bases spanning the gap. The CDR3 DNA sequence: TGTGCCAGCAGTAGCCGGGCTGGGGCCAACGTCCTGACTTTC. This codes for CASSSRAGANVLTF.

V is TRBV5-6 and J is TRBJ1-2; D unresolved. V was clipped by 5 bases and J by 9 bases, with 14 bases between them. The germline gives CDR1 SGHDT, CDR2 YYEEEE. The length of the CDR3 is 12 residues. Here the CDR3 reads CASRRRVLSYTF. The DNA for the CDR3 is TGTGCCAGCAGAAGGCGGGTTTTAAGCTACACCTTC.

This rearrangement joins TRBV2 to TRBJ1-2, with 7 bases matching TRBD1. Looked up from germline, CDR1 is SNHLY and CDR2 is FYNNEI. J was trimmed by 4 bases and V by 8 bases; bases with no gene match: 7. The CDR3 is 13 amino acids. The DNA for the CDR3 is TGTGCCAGCGAATCAGGGGGGATCTATGGCTACACCTTC. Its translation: CASESGGIYGYTF.

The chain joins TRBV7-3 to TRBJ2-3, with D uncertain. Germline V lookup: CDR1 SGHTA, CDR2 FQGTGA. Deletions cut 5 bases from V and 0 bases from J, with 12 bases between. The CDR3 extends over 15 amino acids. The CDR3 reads CASSRNTGSTDTQYF. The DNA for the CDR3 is TGTGCCAGCAGCAGAAATACCGGGAGCACAGATACGCAGTATTTT.

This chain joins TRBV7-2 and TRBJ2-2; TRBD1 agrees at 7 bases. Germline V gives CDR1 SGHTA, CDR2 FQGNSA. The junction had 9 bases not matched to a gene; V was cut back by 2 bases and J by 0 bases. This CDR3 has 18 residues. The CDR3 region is CASSLKAHGTANTGELFF. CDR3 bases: TGTGCCAGCAGCTTAAAAGCCCATGGGACAGCGAACACCGGGGAGCTGTTTTTT.

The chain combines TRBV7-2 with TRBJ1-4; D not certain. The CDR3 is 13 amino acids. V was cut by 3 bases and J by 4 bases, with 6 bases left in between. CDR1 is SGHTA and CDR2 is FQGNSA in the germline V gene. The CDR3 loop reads CASSFQVNEKLFF. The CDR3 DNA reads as TGTGCCAGCAGCTTCCAGGTTAATGAAAAACTGTTTTTT.

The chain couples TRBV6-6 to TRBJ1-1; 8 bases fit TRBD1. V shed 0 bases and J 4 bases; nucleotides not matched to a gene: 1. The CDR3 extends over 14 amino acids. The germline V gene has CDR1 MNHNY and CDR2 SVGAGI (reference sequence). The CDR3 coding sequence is TGTGCCAGCAGTTACTCCGGACAGGGCACTGAAGCTTTCTTT. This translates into CASSYSGQGTEAFF.

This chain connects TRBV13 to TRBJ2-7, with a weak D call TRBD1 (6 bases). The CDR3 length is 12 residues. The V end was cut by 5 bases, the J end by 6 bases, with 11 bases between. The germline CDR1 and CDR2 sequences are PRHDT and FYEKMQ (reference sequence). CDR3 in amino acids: CASSLTGGEQYF. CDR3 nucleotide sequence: TGTGCCAGCAGCCTGACAGGAGGCGAGCAGTACTTC.